These 18 T cell receptor beta chains came from one sample sequenced in a study of OX40 agonist ivuxolimab in advanced cancers. Assay: immunoSEQ multiplex PCR; the TCRdb copy retains only in-frame clones and omits some. The sample consists of fewer than 85,000 clones, 70% to 90% of them appearing once. This specimen consisted of CD4+ or CD8+ T cells sorted from blood, obtained in a trial of the OX40 agonist ivuxolimab. The source of these receptors is an adult with an advanced solid tumor such as melanoma, head and neck, liver or kidney cancer.

V usage is TRBV14 and J usage is TRBJ1-3; D perhaps matches TRBD1 (6 bases). The germline gives CDR1 SGHDN, CDR2 FVKESK. The CDR3 covers 17 residues. V lost 1 base to trimming and J lost 3 bases, with 16 bases between them. DNA for the CDR3: TGTGCCAGCAGCCAAGTGGTCACAGGGTTCTATGGAAACACCATATATTTT. Translation gives CASSQVVTGFYGNTIYF.

This clone was counted once. This chain connects TRBV7-3 to TRBJ2-1, with a weak D call TRBD2 (6 bases). Trimming took off 4 bases at V and 4 bases at J, with 14 bases between the two ends. This CDR3 comprises 15 residues. The V gene's germline CDR1 is SGHTA and CDR2 FQGTGA. Written as DNA, the CDR3 is TGTGCCAGCAGCTCCGTACTAGCCGCATACAATGAGCAGTTCTTC. It yields the protein CASSSVLAAYNEQFF.

The chain is built from TRBV5-6 and TRBJ2-7; 10 bases fit TRBD1. The CDR3 is 15 residues long. Looked up from germline, CDR1 is SGHDT and CDR2 is YYEEEE. Trimming at V came to 5 bases and at J to 5 bases, leaving 10 bases not matched to a gene. In nucleotides, the CDR3 is TGTGCCAGCAGGTTACGCGGGACAGGGGCACACGAGCAGTACTTC. Protein product: CASRLRGTGAHEQYF.

The chain combines TRBV6-4 with TRBJ2-1, with D perhaps TRBD2 (6 bases). V lost 6 bases to trimming and J lost 5 bases, with 17 bases between them. CDR3 length: 15 amino acids. Germline assignment: CDR1 MRHNA and CDR2 SNTAGT. This chain's CDR3 is CASSARATSNNEQFF. CDR3 nucleotides: TGTGCCAGCAGCGCCCGAGCCACTAGCAACAATGAGCAGTTCTTC.

For this clone: The sample contains more than one DNA sequence encoding this CDR3. The chain has TRBV4-1 and TRBJ2-1; D gene uncertain. The CDR3 length is 14 residues. V was clipped by 3 bases and J by 0 bases, with 6 bases between them. CDR1 and CDR2 from the germline V gene are MGHRA and YSYEKL. This chain's CDR3 is CASSQGSSYNEQFF. The CDR3 DNA reads as TGCGCCAGCAGCCAGGGAAGCTCCTACAATGAGCAGTTCTTC.

The CDR3 nucleotides read TGTGCCAGCAGTTACGAGCAGGGGGCCGGCTATGGCTACACCTTC. Its translation is CASSYEQGAGYGYTF. The chain is built from TRBV6-5 and TRBJ1-2, with 8 nucleotides matching TRBD1. The CDR3 has 15 residues. The V segment lost 2 bases and the J segment 4 bases; nucleotides outside the gene matches: 6. CDR1 is MNHEY, CDR2 SVGAGI, per germline.

The chain has TRBV19 and TRBJ2-2; 8 bases map to TRBD2. Germline V lookup: CDR1 LNHDA, CDR2 SQIVND (reference sequence). V shed 2 bases, J shed 1 base, and the junction held 3 bases outside the gene matches. CDR3 length equals 16 residues. For the CDR3, the DNA is TGTGCCAGTAGTATATATGCGGGAGGGAACACCGGGGAGCTGTTTTTT. Translated: CASSIYAGGNTGELFF.

V is TRBV20-1 and J is TRBJ1-2; a possible D gene is TRBD1 (6 bases). The CDR3 extends over 11 amino acids. Germline lookup yields CDR1 DFQATT and CDR2 SNEGSKA (reference sequence). V gave up 6 bases and J gave up 4 bases, with 9 bases separating them. Here the CDR3 reads CSAWDTYGYTF. The CDR3 DNA is TGCAGTGCGTGGGACACCTATGGCTACACCTTC.

The chain carries TRBV2 and TRBJ2-2; 7 bases match TRBD1. Germline V CDR1 and CDR2: SNHLY, FYNNEI. Germline trimming cut 8 bases from V and 2 bases from J; bases unmatched to any gene: 5. The CDR3 is 14 residues long. The CDR3 here is CASRGGSNTGELFF. The CDR3 DNA follows: TGTGCCAGCCGAGGGGGCTCAAACACCGGGGAGCTGTTTTTT.

V and J are TRBV7-8 and TRBJ1-5; D is ambiguous. Germline values: CDR1 SGHVS, CDR2 FQNEAQ. V was shortened by 1 base and J by 3 bases, with 10 bases between the two germline ends. The CDR3 spans 15 residues. This CDR3 reads CASSLEAGLNQPQHF. The CDR3 DNA sequence: TGTGCCAGCAGCTTAGAAGCAGGCCTCAATCAGCCCCAGCATTTT.

The genes are TRBV30 and TRBJ2-7; D tentatively reads TRBD1 or TRBD2 (5 bases each). This CDR3 is built from 14 residues. CDR1 and CDR2 from the germline V gene are GTSNPN and SVGIG (reference sequence). Trimming shortened V by 2 bases and J by 5 bases, and 16 bases separated the two germline ends. The CDR3 is CAWSPGTELNEQYF. CDR3 bases: TGTGCCTGGAGTCCAGGGACGGAGCTAAACGAGCAGTACTTC. The full variable domain, with the rest looked up from reference TRBV30 and TRBJ2-7, is SQTIHQWPATLVQPVGSPLSLECTVEGTSNPNLYWYRQAAGRGLQLLFYSVGIGQISSEVPQNLSASRPQDRQFILSSKKLLLSDSGFYLCAWSPGTELNEQYFGPGTRLTVT.

The J gene is TRBJ2-7, the V gene TRBV4-2; 10 bases align to TRBD1. The CDR3 contains 16 residues. The V segment lost 2 bases and the J segment 1 base; nucleotides outside the gene matches: 5. CDR1 is LGHNA and CDR2 is YNFKEQ in the germline V gene. The CDR3 DNA reads TGTGCCAGCAGCCAATTGGGGACAGGGGTTTCCTACGAGCAGTACTTC. This encodes CASSQLGTGVSYEQYF.

The V gene is TRBV2, the J gene TRBJ2-3; D is ambiguous. From germline, CDR1 is SNHLY and CDR2 FYNNEI. The length of the CDR3 is 15 residues. V gave up 1 base and J gave up 6 bases, with 14 bases separating them. CDR3: CASSEGGGSPDTQYF. The DNA of the CDR3 is TGTGCCAGCAGTGAAGGCGGTGGGTCTCCGGATACGCAGTATTTT.

This chain joins TRBV11-3 and TRBJ2-1; D possibly corresponds to TRBD2 (6 bases). V was cut by 1 base and J by 4 bases, with 8 bases left in between. Per germline, CDR1 SGHNT and CDR2 YENEEA. The CDR3 consists of 14 residues. CDR3 coding DNA: TGTGCCAGCAGCTTAGGCGGGATATACAATGAGCAGTTCTTC. As protein: CASSLGGIYNEQFF.

The genes are TRBV5-1 and TRBJ2-5, with 12 bases that match TRBD2. Trimming at V came to 5 bases and at J to 5 bases, leaving 10 bases not matched to a gene. Germline loops: CDR1 SGHRS, CDR2 YFSETQ. The CDR3 has 16 residues. In DNA form, the CDR3 reads TGCGCCAGCAGTTCCCAGACTAGCGGGGGCCGGGAGACCCAGTACTTC. Its protein is CASSSQTSGGRETQYF.

This sequence joins TRBV4-1 and TRBJ1-4; 10 bases are shared with TRBD1. Unmatched junction bases numbered 8, after V lost 4 bases and J lost 6 bases. The germline V gene has CDR1 MGHRA and CDR2 YSYEKL. This CDR3 comprises 16 residues. In nucleotides, the CDR3 is TGCGCCAGCAGCCCCAGCAGCGGGACAGGGGATGAAAAACTGTTTTTT. Translating it yields CASSPSSGTGDEKLFF.

This chain connects TRBV7-9 to TRBJ2-2, with TRBD1 matching over 9 bases. The length of the CDR3 is 16 residues. V dropped 4 bases and J dropped 6; count of bases not matched to a gene: 9. CDR1 is SEHNR, CDR2 FQNEAQ, per germline (reference sequence). The CDR3 loop reads CASSSPGQGGAGELFF. DNA for the CDR3: TGTGCCAGCAGCTCACCGGGACAGGGTGGGGCCGGGGAGCTGTTTTTT.

In this sample, this clone turned up once. The V call is TRBV6-1, the J call TRBJ1-1, with D maybe TRBD1 (5 bases). Germline V gene lookup returns CDR1 MNHNS and CDR2 SASEGT. The V end was cut by 2 bases, the J end by 1 base, with 14 bases between. CDR3 length: 16 amino acids. CDR3 protein: CASSERTRMRNTEAFF. CDR3 coding DNA: TGTGCCAGCAGTGAAAGGACAAGAATGAGGAACACTGAAGCTTTCTTT.